The clone carrying this T cell receptor beta chain showed up just a few times. This table comes from immunoSEQ multiplex PCR, and its TCRdb copy is limited to in-frame clones, with some not included. In the table there are roughly 61,000 clones, more than 75% of which are singletons. This record belongs to a study of T cell changes during pregnancy in multiple sclerosis. The CDR3 loop spans 14 amino acids. The germline CDR1 and CDR2 sequences are SGHRS and YFSETQ. The ends were cut back, 0 bases at V and 7 bases at J, with 10 bases in the middle. The receptor's source is a female donor in good health, enrolled as a control in a pregnancy study. Sequencing was performed on peripheral blood, taken in the first trimester of pregnancy. The chain is built from TRBV5-1 and TRBJ1-4; perhaps TRBD1 as D (5 bases). For the CDR3, the DNA is TGCGCCAGCAGCTTGGGGGGGGAGAGTGAAAAACTGTTTTTT. Translating gives CASSLGGESEKLFF. Complete variable domain (other parts from reference TRBV5-1 and TRBJ1-4): KAGVTQTPRYLIKTRGQQVTLSCSPISGHRSVSWYQQTPGQGLQFLFEYFSETQRNKGNFPGRFSGRQFSNSRSEMNVSTLELGDSALYLCASSLGGESEKLFFGSGTQLSVL.